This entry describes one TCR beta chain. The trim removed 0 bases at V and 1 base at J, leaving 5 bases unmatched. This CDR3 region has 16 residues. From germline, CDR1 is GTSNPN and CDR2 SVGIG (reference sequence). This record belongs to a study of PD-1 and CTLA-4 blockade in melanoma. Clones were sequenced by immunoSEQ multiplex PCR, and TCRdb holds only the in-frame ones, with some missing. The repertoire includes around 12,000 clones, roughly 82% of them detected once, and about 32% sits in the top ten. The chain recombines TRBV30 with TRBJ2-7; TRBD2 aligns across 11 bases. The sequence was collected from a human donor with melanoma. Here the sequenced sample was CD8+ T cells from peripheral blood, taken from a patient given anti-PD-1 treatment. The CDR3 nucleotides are TGTGCCTGGAGTGTATTGGCTAGCGGGGGGTCCTACGAGCAGTACTTC. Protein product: CAWSVLASGGSYEQYF.